The TCR beta chain under discussion was sequenced for a study of PD-L1 blockade in urothelial cancer. For the study at large: Blood underwent analysis 3 weeks (second dose) and 6 weeks after treatment began. Blood samples contained a median about 130,000 T cells. Study outcomes and limitations: Those with durable benefit had larger increases in tumor-associated blood clones at 3 weeks.

Locally advanced or metastatic urothelial carcinoma was present in patients. Concerning this clone itself: Its specificity is unknown. A junction boundary mismatches the germline segment, possibly from a read error.

The CDR3 contains 14 residues. Germline V gene sequence: CDR1 SGHRS, CDR2 YFSETQ. Only in-frame clones appear in the TCRdb table, and some are missing; sequencing was by immunoSEQ multiplex PCR. Seen here are approximately 46,000 clones, more than 65% observed once, and the top ten hold roughly 2.6%. This rearrangement joins TRBV5-1 to TRBJ2-1; no reliable D call. The TCR was taken from a man in his 70s with urothelial cancer. Sequences were derived from PBMCs, sampled around atezolizumab (anti-PD-L1) treatment. The CDR3 loop is CASSLQNSPSEKFF. Here the CDR3 DNA reads TGCGCCAGCAGCTTACAAAACAGTCCATCTGAGAAGTTCTTC.